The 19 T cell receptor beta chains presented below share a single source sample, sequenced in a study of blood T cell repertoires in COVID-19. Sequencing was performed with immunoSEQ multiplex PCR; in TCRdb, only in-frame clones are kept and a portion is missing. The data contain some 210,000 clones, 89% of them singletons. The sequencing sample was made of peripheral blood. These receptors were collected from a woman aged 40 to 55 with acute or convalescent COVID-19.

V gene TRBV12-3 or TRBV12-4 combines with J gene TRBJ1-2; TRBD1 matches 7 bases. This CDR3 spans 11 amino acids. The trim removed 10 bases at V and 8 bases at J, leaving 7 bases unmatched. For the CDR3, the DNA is TGTGCCACCCTCTACAGGGGCGGCTACACCTTC. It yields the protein CATLYRGGYTF.

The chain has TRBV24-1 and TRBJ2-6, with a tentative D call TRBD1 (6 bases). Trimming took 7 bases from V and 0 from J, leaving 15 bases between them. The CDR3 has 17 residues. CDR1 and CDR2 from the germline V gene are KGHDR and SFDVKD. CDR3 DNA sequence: TGTGCCACCAGCTCCGGGACATATAGCTCTGGGGCCAACGTCCTGACTTTC. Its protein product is CATSSGTYSSGANVLTF.

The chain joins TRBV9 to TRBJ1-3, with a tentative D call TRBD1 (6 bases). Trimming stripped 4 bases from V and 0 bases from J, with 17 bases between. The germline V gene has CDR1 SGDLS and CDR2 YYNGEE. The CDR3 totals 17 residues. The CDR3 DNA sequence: TGTGCCAGCAGCTTCCGGGAGGGGGGCGCCTCTGGAAACACCATATATTTT. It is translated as CASSFREGGASGNTIYF.

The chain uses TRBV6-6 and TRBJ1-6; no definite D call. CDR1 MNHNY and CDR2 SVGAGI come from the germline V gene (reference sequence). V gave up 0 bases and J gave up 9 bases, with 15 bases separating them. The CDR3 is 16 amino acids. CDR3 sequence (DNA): TGTGCCAGCAGTTACTCGAAAAGGAACAGAATTTCACCCCTCCACTTT. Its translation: CASSYSKRNRISPLHF.

CDR3 region: CASSAQGNQPQHF. The CDR3, as DNA: TGTGCCAGCAGTGCGCAGGGCAATCAGCCCCAGCATTTT. The chain carries TRBV2 and TRBJ1-5; D call uncertain. This CDR3 has 13 amino acids. Trimming left V 4 bases short and J 2 bases short, with 6 bases between. Germline V lookup: CDR1 SNHLY, CDR2 FYNNEI. Looking up the rest from reference TRBV2 and TRBJ1-5 gives the full variable domain: EPEVTQTPSHQVTQMGQEVILRCVPISNHLYFYWYRQILGQKVEFLVSFYNNEISEKSEIFDDQFSVERPDGSNFTLKIRSTKLEDSAMYFCASSAQGNQPQHFGDGTRLSIL.

CDR3 sequence: CSVAEYGYTF. In DNA, the CDR3 is TGCAGCGTTGCTGAGTATGGCTACACCTTC. The chain combines TRBV29-1 with TRBJ1-2; D remains unclear. The CDR3 is made up of 10 amino acids. V was clipped by 4 bases and J by 5 bases, with 5 bases between them. Per the germline V gene, CDR1 is SQVTM and CDR2 is ANQGSEA.

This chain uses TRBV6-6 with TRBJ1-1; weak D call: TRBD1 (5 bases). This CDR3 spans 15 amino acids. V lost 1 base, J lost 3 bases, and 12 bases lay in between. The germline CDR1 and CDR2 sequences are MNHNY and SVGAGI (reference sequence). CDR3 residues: CASSYLGRVDTEAFF. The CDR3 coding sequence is TGTGCCAGCAGTTACTTGGGCAGGGTAGACACTGAAGCTTTCTTT.

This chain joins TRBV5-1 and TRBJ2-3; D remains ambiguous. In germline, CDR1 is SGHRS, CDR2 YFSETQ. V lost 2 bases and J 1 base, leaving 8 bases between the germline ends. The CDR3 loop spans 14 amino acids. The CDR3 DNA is TGCGCCAGCAGCTTTAGTCGGGGCACAGATACGCAGTATTTT. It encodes CASSFSRGTDTQYF.

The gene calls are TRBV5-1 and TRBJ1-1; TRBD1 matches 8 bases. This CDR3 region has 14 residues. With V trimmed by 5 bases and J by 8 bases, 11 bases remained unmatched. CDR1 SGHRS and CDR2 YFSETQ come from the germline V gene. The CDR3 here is CASSGQGGIREAFF. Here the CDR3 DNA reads TGCGCCAGCAGTGGACAGGGAGGTATACGGGAAGCTTTCTTT.

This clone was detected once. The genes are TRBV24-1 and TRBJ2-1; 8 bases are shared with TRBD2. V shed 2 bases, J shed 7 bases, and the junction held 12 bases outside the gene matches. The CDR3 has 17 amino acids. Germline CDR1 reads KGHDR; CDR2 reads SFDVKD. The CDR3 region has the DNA TGTGCCACCAGTGATTGGGGACTAGTCGGTTCCTCGAATGAGCAGTTCTTC. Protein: CATSDWGLVGSSNEQFF.

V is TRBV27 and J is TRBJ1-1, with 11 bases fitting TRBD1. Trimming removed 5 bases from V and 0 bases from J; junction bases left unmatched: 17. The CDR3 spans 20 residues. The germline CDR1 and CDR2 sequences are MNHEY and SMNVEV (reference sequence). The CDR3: CASSLLGAGQGVKMNTEAFF. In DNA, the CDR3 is TGTGCCAGCAGTCTTCTGGGAGCGGGACAGGGGGTGAAAATGAACACTGAAGCTTTCTTT.

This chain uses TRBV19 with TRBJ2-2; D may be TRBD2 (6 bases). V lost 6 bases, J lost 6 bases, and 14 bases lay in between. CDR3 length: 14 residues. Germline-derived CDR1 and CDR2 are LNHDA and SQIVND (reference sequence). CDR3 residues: CASSPGRGAGELFF. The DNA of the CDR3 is TGTGCCAGTAGCCCCGGGAGAGGGGCCGGGGAGCTGTTTTTT. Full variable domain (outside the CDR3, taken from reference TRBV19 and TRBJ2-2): DGGITQSPKYLFRKEGQNVTLSCEQNLNHDAMYWYRQDPGQGLRLIYYSQIVNDFQKGDIAEGYSVSREKKESFPLTVTSAQKNPTAFYLCASSPGRGAGELFFGEGSRLTVL.

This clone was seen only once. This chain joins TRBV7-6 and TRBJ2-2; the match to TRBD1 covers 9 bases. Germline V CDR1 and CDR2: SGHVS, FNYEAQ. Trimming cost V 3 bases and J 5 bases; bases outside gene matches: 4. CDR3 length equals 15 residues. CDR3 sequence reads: CASSLGTGLTGELFF. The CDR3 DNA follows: TGTGCCAGCAGCTTGGGGACAGGGCTAACCGGGGAGCTGTTTTTT.

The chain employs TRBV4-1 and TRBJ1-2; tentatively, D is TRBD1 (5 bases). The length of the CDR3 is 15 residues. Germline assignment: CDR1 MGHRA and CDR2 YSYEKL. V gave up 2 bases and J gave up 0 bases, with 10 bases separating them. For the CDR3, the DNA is TGCGCCAGCAGCCAACTAAGGGGCTCTAACTATGGCTACACCTTC. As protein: CASSQLRGSNYGYTF.

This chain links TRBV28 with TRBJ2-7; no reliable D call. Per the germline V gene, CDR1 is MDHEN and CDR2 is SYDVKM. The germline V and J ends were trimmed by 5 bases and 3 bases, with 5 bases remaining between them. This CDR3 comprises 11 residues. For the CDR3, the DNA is TGTGCCAGCAGTCGTTACTACGAGCAGTACGTC. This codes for CASSRYYEQYV.

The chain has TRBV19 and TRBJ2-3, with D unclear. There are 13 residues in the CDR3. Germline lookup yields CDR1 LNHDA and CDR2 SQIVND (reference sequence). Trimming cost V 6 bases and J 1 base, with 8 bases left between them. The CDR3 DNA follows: TGTGCCAGTAGGCGTACAGGCACAGATACGCAGTATTTT. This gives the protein CASRRTGTDTQYF.

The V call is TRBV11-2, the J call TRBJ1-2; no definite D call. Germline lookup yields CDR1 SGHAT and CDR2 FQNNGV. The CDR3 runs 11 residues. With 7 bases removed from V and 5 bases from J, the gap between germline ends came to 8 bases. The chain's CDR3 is CASTSLYGYTF. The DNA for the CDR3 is TGTGCCAGCACTAGCCTATATGGCTACACCTTC.

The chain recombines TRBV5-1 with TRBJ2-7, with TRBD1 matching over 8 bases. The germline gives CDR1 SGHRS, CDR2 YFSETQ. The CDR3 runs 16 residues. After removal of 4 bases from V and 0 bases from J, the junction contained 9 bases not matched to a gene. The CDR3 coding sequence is TGCGCCAGCAGCACTTTTAGGACAGGGAGCTCCTACGAGCAGTACGTC. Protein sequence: CASSTFRTGSSYEQYV.

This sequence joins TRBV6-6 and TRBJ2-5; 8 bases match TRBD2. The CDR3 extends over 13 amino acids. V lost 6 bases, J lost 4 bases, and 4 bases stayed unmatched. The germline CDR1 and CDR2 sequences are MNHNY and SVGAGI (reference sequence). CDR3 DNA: TGTGCCAGCAGCGGGGGGGCCATAGAGACCCAGTACTTC. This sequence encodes CASSGGAIETQYF.